Listed below are T cell receptor beta chains from one sample, sequenced in a study of blood T cell repertoires in COVID-19. The table came from immunoSEQ multiplex PCR; TCRdb's copy has only in-frame clones and leaves some out. This sample has under 250,000 clones; approximately 84% occur once, and the top ten carry approximately 8%. Sequencing was carried out using peripheral blood. These receptors all come from a woman in her 50s with active or convalescent COVID-19. Each CDR3 is given with its conserved first and last residue. D genes are given only for firm matches. Size is omitted from some rows. Given values are once, few, many or a class for expanded clones.

v_gene	j_gene	d_gene	abundance	CDR3aa	CDR3nt
TRBV19	TRBJ1-1	-	-	CASARGDLGNTEAFF	TGTGCCAGTGCGCGGGGGGATTTGGGGAACACTGAAGCTTTCTTT
TRBV4-1	TRBJ1-3	-	-	CASSQGATRGTGNTIYF	TGCGCCAGCAGCCAAGGCGCGACCAGGGGCACGGGAAACACCATATATTTT
TRBV2	TRBJ1-2	TRBD1	once	CASRGQGAPRGYTF	TGTGCCAGCAGGGGACAGGGGGCGCCTCGAGGCTACACCTTC
TRBV19	TRBJ2-4	TRBD2	-	CASSIGGGTSGAKNIQYF	TGTGCCAGTAGTATAGGCGGGGGGACTAGCGGAGCCAAAAACATTCAGTACTTC
TRBV12-3/TRBV12-4	TRBJ1-2	-	-	CASSFDPDYGYTF	TGTGCCAGCAGTTTCGATCCAGACTATGGCTACACCTTC
TRBV28	TRBJ2-1	TRBD1	-	CASSFGDRGLKQFF	TGTGCCAGCAGTTTCGGGGACAGGGGGTTAAAGCAGTTCTTC
TRBV6-4	TRBJ2-3	TRBD1	once	CASSERKAGGLDTQYF	TGTGCCAGCAGTGAAAGGAAGGCAGGGGGCTTAGATACGCAGTATTTT
TRBV18	TRBJ2-3	-	-	CASSGTGSDTQYF	TGTGCCAGCTCAGGCACAGGGTCGGATACGCAGTATTTT
TRBV5-5	TRBJ2-2	-	-	CADSANTGELFF	TGTGCAGATTCGGCGAACACCGGGGAGCTGTTTTTT
TRBV10-2	TRBJ2-5	-	-	CASSTWRVGGETQYF	TGCGCCAGCAGTACCTGGCGGGTTGGGGGGGAGACCCAGTACTTC
TRBV5-1	TRBJ1-2	-	-	CASSLGLQNGYTF	TGCGCCAGCAGCCTGGGACTCCAGAATGGCTACACCTTC
TRBV6-1	TRBJ1-5	-	-	CASSGMRTVTNQPQHF	TGTGCCAGCAGTGGCATGCGGACAGTAACAAATCAGCCCCAGCATTTT
TRBV14	TRBJ2-3	TRBD1	-	CASSQAIDRGNTDTQYF	TGTGCCAGCAGCCAGGCCATAGACAGGGGAAACACAGATACGCAGTATTTT
TRBV5-6	TRBJ1-5	TRBD1	few	CASSLGQGHQPQHF	TGTGCCAGCAGCTTAGGACAGGGACATCAGCCCCAGCATTTT
TRBV28	TRBJ1-2	-	-	CATILDSNYGYTF	TGTGCCACCATTTTGGACAGTAACTATGGCTACACCTTC
TRBV4-2	TRBJ2-3	-	-	CASSLIGDTQYF	TGTGCCAGCAGCCTTATCGGGGATACGCAGTATTTT
TRBV7-2	TRBJ2-2	TRBD1	-	CASSLGIQGFTGELFF	TGTGCCAGCAGCTTAGGGATACAGGGGTTCACCGGGGAGCTGTTTTTT
TRBV5-1	TRBJ1-1	TRBD1	-	CASSSRTGGTEAFF	TGCGCCAGCAGCTCTAGGACAGGGGGGACTGAAGCTTTCTTT
TRBV5-1	TRBJ1-2	-	-	CASSPSSGLVYGYTF	TGCGCCAGCAGCCCTTCCTCAGGGTTGGTCTATGGCTACACCTTC
TRBV10-3	TRBJ1-2	-	-	CAISESHRLGGYGYTF	TGTGCCATCAGTGAGTCCCACCGTTTGGGGGGCTATGGCTACACCTTC
TRBV9	TRBJ1-5	TRBD1	-	CASSAGQINQPQHF	TGTGCCAGCAGCGCGGGACAGATTAATCAGCCCCAGCATTTT
TRBV3-1/TRBV3-2	TRBJ1-6	TRBD1	-	CASSLLGTGHNSPLHF	TGTGCCAGCAGCCTCCTTGGGACAGGCCATAATTCACCCCTCCACTTT
TRBV5-1	TRBJ2-1	TRBD1	-	CASSAGFEQGQQFF	TGCGCCAGCAGCGCTGGGTTCGAACAGGGGCAGCAGTTCTTC
TRBV2	TRBJ1-2	TRBD1	-	CASSRDRDIYGYTF	TGTGCCAGCAGCCGGGACAGGGACATCTATGGCTACACCTTC
TRBV6-5	TRBJ1-2	TRBD1	-	CASTLGDSLLGYTF	TGTGCCAGCACCCTAGGGGACAGCTTATTGGGCTACACCTTC
TRBV6-5	TRBJ2-7	TRBD2	-	CASSSSGLVYEQYF	TGTGCCAGCAGTTCCTCGGGACTAGTTTACGAGCAGTACTTC
TRBV28	TRBJ2-1	-	-	CASREWGNEQFF	TGTGCCAGCCGGGAGTGGGGGAATGAGCAGTTCTTC